This entry features one T cell receptor beta chain sequence. Its target is not known. The sample is drawn from a study of cytomegalovirus exposure and HLA in healthy donors. Use of 60 Vbeta and 13 Jbeta primers characterized the PCR. Profiling relied on immunoSEQ multiplex PCR, and the TCRdb table lists in-frame clones only, not all of them. This sample contains tens of thousands of clones. Findings and limits, study-wide: In vitro checks showed that a few CMV-associated chains really do target CMV antigens. Among TCR beta chains of equal frequency, HLA-associated ones were more clonally expanded in a later analysis.

Specimen: PBMCs. This TCR derives from a woman younger than 45 in good health and CMV-seropositive.

The CDR3 DNA follows: TGTGCCAGCAGTTACGAAGGGAGGCAAGAGACCCAGTACTTC. Protein sequence: CASSYEGRQETQYF. The chain uses TRBV6-6 and TRBJ2-5; TRBD2 is a possible D gene (6 bases). CDR1 and CDR2 (germline): MNHNY, SVGAGI (reference sequence). This CDR3 contains 14 residues. The V and J ends lost 2 bases and 2 bases respectively, with 9 bases between them.